The sample holds many counts of the clone carrying this T cell receptor beta chain. The antigen remains undetermined. The sample originates from a study of breast tumors, draining lymph nodes, adjacent tissues. Points from the study as a whole: Findings are consistent with lymph node origin and intratumoral expansion of most tumor T cells. Tumor and nontumor repertoires were significantly more similar in luminal-like than in basal-like breast cancer.

TCRdb reprocessed the multiplex PCR reads with MiXCR, giving one entry per CDR3 protein. This sample has around 43,000 distinct CDR3 sequences, with around 23% found just once. The CDR3 contains 16 residues. Looked up from germline, CDR1 is DFQATT and CDR2 is SNEGSKA (reference sequence). V was clipped by 2 bases and J by 3 bases; unmatched bases: 9. Sequenced sample: breast tumor tissue. The rearrangement uses TRBV20-1 and TRBJ2-2; 7 nucleotides agree with TRBD1. The TCR comes from a female donor with breast cancer. Some clones in this sample may be carry-over from other donors' samples. CDR3: CSARPPGQTYTGELFF. CDR3 nucleotides: TGCAGTGCTAGACCACCGGGACAGACATACACCGGGGAGCTGTTTTTT.